This T cell receptor (beta chain) stems from a study of control samples from healthy donors and cancer patients. Trimming stripped 0 bases from V and 4 bases from J, with 8 bases between. The CDR3 is 14 residues long. The germline V gene has CDR1 LGHNA and CDR2 YNFKEQ. TCRdb keeps only in-frame clones here, not all; method: immunoSEQ multiplex PCR. Here the sample spans tens of thousands of clones, less than 90% being singletons. The rearrangement joins TRBV4-2 to TRBJ2-3, with unresolved D. The material sequenced was blood. This clonotype was obtained from a woman between 65 and 79 years old in good health. CDR3 bases: TGTGCCAGCAGCCAAGATGGGCCCCCAGATACGCAGTATTTT. It encodes CASSQDGPPDTQYF.